Listed below are T cell receptor beta chains from one sample, sequenced in a study of shared clonotypes between healthy human individuals. Clones were sequenced by immunoSEQ multiplex PCR, and TCRdb holds only the in-frame ones, with some missing. The sample has some 1.5 million clones; 98% are singletons. The sequenced material came from naive CD4+ T cells sorted from blood. Every receptor here comes from a man aged 25 to 40 in good health. CDR3s include the opening cysteine and the closing phenylalanine or tryptophan. Fields, in order: clone size, V gene, J gene, D gene, CDR3 DNA, CDR3 protein. A D gene is named only where the DNA matches it firmly. Where a row states a size, it is once, few, many or the class of an expanded clone; other rows omit it.

>-|TRBV28|TRBJ1-4|-
TGTGCCAGCAGTCCACGGGGTCCTTCGGGACTGTTTTTT
CASSPRGPSGLFF
>-|TRBV9|TRBJ2-2|TRBD1
TGTGCCAGCAGCGGACCTACAGGGGGTACGAACACCGGGGAGCTGTTTTTT
CASSGPTGGTNTGELFF
>-|TRBV18|TRBJ1-3|-
TGTGCCAGCTCCCCCCGGTGGGACGGTAGCTCTGGAAACACCATATATTTT
CASSPRWDGSSGNTIYF
>-|TRBV27|TRBJ2-1|TRBD2
TGTGCCAGCGGGACTAGCGGGAGTGTGGTCAATGAGCAGTTCTTC
CASGTSGSVVNEQFF
>-|TRBV5-6|TRBJ1-1|-
TGTGCCAGCAGCTTCAGGGGACGCACTGAAGCTTTCTTT
CASSFRGRTEAFF
>-|TRBV28|TRBJ2-2|-
TGTGCCAGCAGTTCGTACAGCCCCGGGGAGCTGTTTTTT
CASSSYSPGELFF
>-|TRBV18|TRBJ1-4|TRBD1
TGTGCCAGCTCAACGGACAGGGGTAATGAAAAACTGTTTTTT
CASSTDRGNEKLFF
>-|TRBV19|TRBJ2-1|-
TGTGCCAGTACCCGTGAGTGGTCCGCCTACAATGAGCAGTTCTTC
CASTREWSAYNEQFF
>-|TRBV5-1|TRBJ1-3|-
TGCGCCAGCAGCCAGCTCAGTTCTGGAAACACCATATATTTT
CASSQLSSGNTIYF
>-|TRBV4-3|TRBJ2-7|TRBD2
TGCGCCAGCAGCCAAGATAGGGGACTAGAGTTGTACTTC
CASSQDRGLELYF
>-|TRBV10-2|TRBJ2-7|TRBD1
TGCGCCACCAACAGGGGACACCTCCCCTCCTACGAGCAGTACTTC
CATNRGHLPSYEQYF
>-|TRBV15|TRBJ2-1|TRBD2
TGTGCCACCAGCAGAGATAAATTAGCGGGAGCGGGGCAGTTCTTC
CATSRDKLAGAGQFF
>-|TRBV2|TRBJ2-1|TRBD2
TGTGCCAGCAGTGAATTTTTAGCGGGAGCCTACAATGAGCAGTTCTTC
CASSEFLAGAYNEQFF
>-|TRBV5-1|TRBJ1-1|TRBD1
TGCGCCAGTCCCGACAGGGGCCCCACTGAAGCTTTCTTT
CASPDRGPTEAFF
>-|TRBV2|TRBJ2-3|-
TGTGCCAGCAGTTCCACGACAGCGCCGAGCACAGATACGCAGTATTTT
CASSSTTAPSTDTQYF
>-|TRBV6-5|TRBJ2-7|-
TGTGCCAGCAGTCCTACACAGGGTACGGGCGAGCAGTACTTC
CASSPTQGTGEQYF
>-|TRBV14|TRBJ2-3|TRBD2
TGTGCCAGCAGCCAAGATTGGGTGCAGGGGACTAGCTACGTTGATACGCAGTATTTT
CASSQDWVQGTSYVDTQYF
>-|TRBV18|TRBJ2-3|-
TGTGCCAGCTCACCACAGCTTAGCACAGATACGCAGTATTTT
CASSPQLSTDTQYF
>-|TRBV7-9|TRBJ1-2|-
TGTGCCAGCACGCCGACAGTACGCGGCTACACCTTC
CASTPTVRGYTF
>-|TRBV2|TRBJ2-5|-
TGTGCCAGCCGTTTGCGGACAGAGGGGACCCAGTACTTC
CASRLRTEGTQYF
>once|TRBV5-1|TRBJ2-7|TRBD1
TGCGCCAGCAGCTTACGGACAGGCTCCTACGAGCAGTACTTC
CASSLRTGSYEQYF
>-|TRBV18|TRBJ2-1|-
TGTGCCAGCTCACCAGATGGGAGAAGCTCCTACAATGAGCAGTTCTTC
CASSPDGRSSYNEQFF
>-|TRBV20-1|TRBJ2-1|-
TGCAGTGCTAGGAACCACAATGAGCAGTTCTTC
CSARNHNEQFF
>-|TRBV5-4|TRBJ2-1|TRBD2
TGTGCCAGCAGCCAGGCTGGCGGGGGGTACTACAATGAGCAGTTCTTC
CASSQAGGGYYNEQFF
>-|TRBV10-3|TRBJ1-3|-
TGTGCCATCAGTGACGGTGGGGGGCTGAGTGGAAACACCATATATTTT
CAISDGGGLSGNTIYF
>-|TRBV5-1|TRBJ2-7|-
TGCGCCAGCAGCCAAAGGGCTGTTACTCACGAGCAGTACTTC
CASSQRAVTHEQYF
>-|TRBV18|TRBJ2-1|-
TGTGCCAGCTCACCTGCAGGAGGGACACCGACCTACAATGAGCAGTTCTTC
CASSPAGGTPTYNEQFF
>-|TRBV7-8|TRBJ2-1|TRBD2
TGTGCCAGCAGCAGTCGGACTAGCGGGAGGGCCCTAACATCTCGGGATGAGCAGTTCTTC
CASSSRTSGRALTSRDEQFF
>-|TRBV10-3|TRBJ1-2|-
TGTGCCATCAGTGAGGGTCAGGCACTCGTCTACACCTTC
CAISEGQALVYTF
>-|TRBV18|TRBJ2-3|TRBD2
TGTGCCAGCTCACCACCTAGCGGGAGGGCAGATACGCAGTATTTT
CASSPPSGRADTQYF
>-|TRBV5-4|TRBJ2-2|-
TGTGCCAGCAGCTTGGGGGTTCGGCTGCAGAACACCGGGGAGCTGTTTTTT
CASSLGVRLQNTGELFF
>-|TRBV29-1|TRBJ2-5|-
TGCAGCGTTGAAGGTACGACGGTGATCGTGAAGACCCAGTACTTC
CSVEGTTVIVKTQYF
>-|TRBV18|TRBJ1-5|-
TGTGCCAGCTCACCGCCTCACAGCAATCAGCCCCAGCATTTT
CASSPPHSNQPQHF
>-|TRBV11-2|TRBJ2-7|TRBD2
TGTGCCAGCAGCTATACTAGCGGGACATGCTACTTC
CASSYTSGTCYF
>-|TRBV11-1|TRBJ1-4|-
TGTGCCAGCAGCTTACGGGGCCAACTTAATGAAAAACTGTTTTTT
CASSLRGQLNEKLFF
>-|TRBV2|TRBJ2-7|-
TGTGCCAGCAGTGAAGGAACAGGGGAGGTTGGGTACGAGCAGTACTTC
CASSEGTGEVGYEQYF
>once|TRBV19|TRBJ2-1|-
TGTGCCAGTAGTATTTCCGTCAATGAGCAGTTCTTC
CASSISVNEQFF
>-|TRBV27|TRBJ2-2|TRBD2
TGTGCCAGCCGCCACAGGGGGACTAGCGGGAGGGCTAAAGGCGGGGAGCTGTTTTTT
CASRHRGTSGRAKGGELFF
>-|TRBV6-5|TRBJ1-1|TRBD1
TGTGCCAGCCGACAGGGGGGGTATGCTGAAGCTTTCTTT
CASRQGGYAEAFF
>-|TRBV5-4|TRBJ1-1|-
TGTGCCAGCAGCTTGGAACCAGCGAACACTGAAGCTTTCTTT
CASSLEPANTEAFF
>-|TRBV6-4|TRBJ2-4|-
TGTGCCATCCTAAACGAGTACTTC
CAILNEYF
>once|TRBV14|TRBJ2-1|-
TGTGCCAGCAGCCCAAGTTTATACAATGAGCAGTTCTTC
CASSPSLYNEQFF
>-|TRBV9|TRBJ2-1|TRBD2
TGTGCCAGCAGCGTAGACCCTAGCGGGACACTGCAGCAGTTCTTC
CASSVDPSGTLQQFF
>-|TRBV2|TRBJ2-7|TRBD1
TGTGCCAGCAGTGACAGCCGGACAGGCTACGAGCAGTACTTC
CASSDSRTGYEQYF
>-|TRBV6-1|TRBJ2-7|TRBD2
TGTGCCAGCAGGGTTGGGACTAGCGGCTACGAGCAGTACTTC
CASRVGTSGYEQYF
>-|TRBV4-3|TRBJ2-7|TRBD1
TGCGCCAGCAGCCAAGGCTCACAGGGGGGATCCTACGAGCAGTACTTC
CASSQGSQGGSYEQYF
>-|TRBV7-3|TRBJ2-1|-
TGTGCCAGCAGCCTCCTGGGACTCCAGAGCTCCTACAATGAGCAGTTCTTC
CASSLLGLQSSYNEQFF
>many|TRBV7-9|TRBJ2-1|-
TGTGCCAGCACCGATACTTACAATGAGCAGTTCTTC
CASTDTYNEQFF
>-|TRBV15|TRBJ2-7|TRBD1
TGTGCCACCAGCATCCAGGGACAGGGGGTCTACGAGCAGTACTTC
CATSIQGQGVYEQYF